The rows below give T cell receptor beta chains drawn from one sample of a study of T cells in Graves' hyperthyroidism and ophthalmopathy. TCRdb ran MiXCR on the multiplex PCR reads and lists one entry per CDR3 protein. The data contain a few hundred thousand distinct CDR3 sequences, around 21% of them singletons. Source material: blood. Every receptor here comes from a man aged 18 to 35 with Graves' hyperthyroidism. Each CDR3 is given with its conserved first and last residue. A D gene is named only where the DNA matches it firmly. Expanded clones get a size class; other rows say once, few or many, or leave the size out.

TRBJ2-7,NA,TRBV27,TRBD1,TGTGCCAGCGCCGACAGGGACGACTCCTACGAGCAGTACTTC,CASADRDDSYEQYF
TRBJ1-1,NA,TRBV6-1,TRBD1,TGTGCCAGCAGGACTACAGGGGTTACTGAAGCTTTCTTT,CASRTTGVTEAFF
TRBJ1-1,many,TRBV2,TRBD1,TGTGCCAGCAGTGAGAGACAGGGTACTGAAGCTTTCTTT,CASSERQGTEAFF
TRBJ2-5,NA,TRBV20-1,TRBD2,TGCAGTGCCTCTAGCGGGTACCAAGAGACCCAGTACTTC,CSASSGYQETQYF
TRBJ1-5,many,TRBV12-3/TRBV12-4,TRBD1,TGTGCCAGCAGAAGGGACAGCGCGGGGCCCCAGCATTTT,CASRRDSAGPQHF
TRBJ1-1,many,TRBV6-5,NA,TGTGCCAGCAGTTACTTAGAAGGACAGTCAGGTGAAGCTTTCTTT,CASSYLEGQSGEAFF
TRBJ1-2,many,TRBV4-1,NA,TGCGCCAGCAGCCAAGTAAGGCGGGGGTATGGCTACACCTTC,CASSQVRRGYGYTF
TRBJ1-3,many,TRBV12-3/TRBV12-4,NA,TGTGCCAGCAGCCCGACGGACGGGGCTGGAAACACCATATATTTT,CASSPTDGAGNTIYF
TRBJ1-5,many,TRBV25-1,TRBD1,TGTGCCAGCAGTGAAAGGGGGACAGGGGGAAACGAGCCCCAGCATTTT,CASSERGTGGNEPQHF
TRBJ1-5,few,TRBV15,NA,TGTGCCACCAGCCGGGGACCGACAAGTTCGGCTCAGCCCCAGCATTTT,CATSRGPTSSAQPQHF
TRBJ2-7,many,TRBV2,NA,TGTGCCAGCAGTGAAAACGCTGAACTGCACTACGAGCAGTACTTC,CASSENAELHYEQYF
TRBJ1-5,many,TRBV19,NA,TGTGCCAGTAGCCGCCCCTTGGATCAGCCCCAGCATTTT,CASSRPLDQPQHF
TRBJ2-7,few,TRBV30,NA,TGTGCCTGGAGCGCAGGCTCCTACGAGCAGTACTTC,CAWSAGSYEQYF
TRBJ1-1,many,TRBV12-3/TRBV12-4,NA,TGTGCCAGCAGTTTCCGCCGCGGGTGGACTGAAGCTTTCTTT,CASSFRRGWTEAFF
TRBJ2-7,NA,TRBV28,NA,TGTGCCAGCAGTTATGGGACGCGACCGGCTACCTACGAGCAGTACTTC,CASSYGTRPATYEQYF
TRBJ1-1,many,TRBV28,NA,TGTGCCAGCAGTTTAGTAGGGCGGAACACTGAAGCTTTCTTT,CASSLVGRNTEAFF
TRBJ1-5,NA,TRBV6-5,NA,TGTGCCAGCAGTTTCTTTTACAGGGTTACAGGTCAGCCCCAGCATTTT,CASSFFYRVTGQPQHF
TRBJ1-1,few,TRBV11-3,NA,TGTGCCAGCAGCGACGCCCAGCCTAACACTGAAGCTTTCTTT,CASSDAQPNTEAFF
TRBJ1-3,few,TRBV6-5,NA,TGTGCCAGCAGTTACTCGGGCAGGGTATATTTTGGAAACACCATATATTTT,CASSYSGRVYFGNTIYF
TRBJ2-7,many,TRBV19,NA,TGTGCCACCTCAGCCACGGCAGTCGCTGAGCAGTACTTC,CATSATAVAEQYF
TRBJ2-2,many,TRBV11-2,NA,TGTGCCAGCAGCTTGAACGGGGCGGTGAACACCGGGGAGCTGTTTTTT,CASSLNGAVNTGELFF
TRBJ1-1,few,TRBV12-3/TRBV12-4,NA,TGTGCCAGCAGTTCCCATTTAGTGGCACCCCAGACTGAAGCTTTCTTT,CASSSHLVAPQTEAFF
TRBJ2-5,many,TRBV24-1,TRBD1,TGTGCCACCAGTGATTTAGAAGGGGGCGAAGAGACCCAGTACTTC,CATSDLEGGEETQYF
TRBJ1-1,many,TRBV6-1,NA,TGTGCCAGCAGAGTGAACAGAGACACTGAAGCTTTCTTT,CASRVNRDTEAFF